The 21 T cell receptor beta chains below come from one sample, sequenced in a study of blood T cell repertoires in COVID-19 (dated by TCRdb to 2020 to 2021). Library method: the immunoSEQ multiplex PCR assay. TCRdb's version of the immuneACCESS table is confined to in-frame rearrangements and falls short of the full clone set. An unresolved V gene accounts for under half of the shortfall where checked; the remainder is of unknown origin. For this sample there are 450,000 or so clones; 80% to 90% appear just once. The biggest ten clones account for 0.8% to 0.85% of the sample. Sequencing used peripheral blood. The receptor source for this set is a man younger than 35 with COVID-19, enrolled during active disease.

The V call is TRBV28, the J call TRBJ1-1; D is undetermined. Trimming left V 3 bases short and J 2 bases short, with 7 bases between. Germline CDR1 MDHEN, CDR2 SYDVKM. CDR3 size: 13 residues. CDR3 in DNA: TGTGCCAGCAGTTTCCCCCTTAACACTGAAGCTTTCTTT. This translates into CASSFPLNTEAFF.

The CDR3 coding sequence is TGTGCCAGCAGTGAAAGGGGGGATACGCAGTATTTT. This translates into CASSERGDTQYF. J is TRBJ2-3 and V is TRBV6-1; a possible D gene is TRBD1 (6 bases). V gave up 2 bases and J gave up 6 bases, with 6 bases separating them. Germline V gene sequence: CDR1 MNHNS, CDR2 SASEGT. The CDR3 is made up of 12 amino acids.

The J gene is TRBJ2-3, the V gene TRBV6-5; D is possibly TRBD1 (6 bases). Trimming took off 4 bases at V and 0 bases at J, with 14 bases between the two ends. Germline V gene sequence: CDR1 MNHEY, CDR2 SVGAGI. This CDR3 is 16 amino acids long. The CDR3 spells CASSSLGTTSTDTQYF. CDR3 DNA sequence: TGTGCCAGCAGTTCCCTAGGGACAACTAGCACAGATACGCAGTATTTT.

The chain has TRBV6-5 and TRBJ2-4; 7 bases agree with TRBD1. Germline V gene sequence: CDR1 MNHEY, CDR2 SVGAGI. V lost 4 bases, J lost 8 bases, and 8 bases stayed unmatched. The CDR3 contains 14 residues. CDR3 nucleotides: TGTGCCAGCAGTTGGGGGCAGGGGGTAGACATTCAGTACTTC. This codes for CASSWGQGVDIQYF.

The CDR3 loop is CASSLIGGTGGTYEQYF. The CDR3 DNA is TGTGCCAGCAGCTTAATCGGCGGGACAGGGGGCACCTACGAGCAGTACTTC. The V call is TRBV7-6, the J call TRBJ2-7; 12 nucleotides line up with TRBD1. The CDR3 extends over 17 amino acids. V lost 2 bases to trimming and J lost 2 bases; unmatched junction nucleotides: 7. CDR1 SGHVS and CDR2 FNYEAQ come from the germline V gene.

The rearrangement joins TRBV2 to TRBJ1-3; no firm D call. V was clipped by 7 bases and J by 0 bases, with 4 bases between them. The CDR3 has 12 amino acids. CDR1 is SNHLY, CDR2 FYNNEI, per germline. This CDR3 is CASTFSGNTIYF. The CDR3, as DNA: TGTGCCAGCACATTCTCTGGAAACACCATATATTTT.

The V and J genes are TRBV21-1 and TRBJ2-1; the DNA was not compared with TRBD2, the D call given in the table. TRBV21-1 is a pseudogene. The CDR3 is made up of 20 amino acids. DNA of the CDR3: TGTGCCAGCAGCAAAGTCCCGACTAGCGGGTATCTAAGCTCCTACAATGAGCAGTTCTTC. This sequence encodes CASSKVPTSGYLSSYNEQFF.

The V and J genes are TRBV25-1 and TRBJ2-5; a possible D gene is TRBD2 (7 bases). V lost 2 bases, J lost 5 bases, and 21 bases lay in between. Germline V gene lookup returns CDR1 MGHDK and CDR2 SYGVNS. The CDR3 contains 17 residues. CDR3 in amino acids: CASSELGGGPDEETQYF. CDR3 in DNA: TGTGCCAGCAGTGAACTTGGGGGGGGGCCGGACGAGGAGACCCAGTACTTC.

The genes are TRBV5-5 and TRBJ2-3; maybe TRBD1 (5 bases). V was clipped by 4 bases and J by 4 bases, with 7 bases between them. CDR3 length: 12 amino acids. Germline loops: CDR1 SGHKS, CDR2 YYEKEE (reference sequence). The CDR3 here is CASSPRADTQYF. CDR3 sequence (DNA): TGTGCCAGCAGCCCCAGGGCAGATACGCAGTATTTT.

This chain joins TRBV2 and TRBJ1-1; no firm D call. The CDR3 sequence is 13 residues long. Trimming left V 6 bases short and J 1 base short, with 9 bases between. Per germline, CDR1 SNHLY and CDR2 FYNNEI. CDR3 sequence: CASSKRGNTEAFF. CDR3 in DNA: TGTGCCAGCAGCAAAAGAGGGAACACTGAAGCTTTCTTT.

The chain links TRBV4-2 to TRBJ2-1; TRBD1 aligns across 10 bases. CDR1 LGHNA and CDR2 YNFKEQ come from the germline V gene. The CDR3 consists of 23 residues. Germline trimming cut 1 base from V and 2 bases from J; bases unmatched to any gene: 23. The CDR3 DNA reads as TGTGCCAGCAGCCAAGGAAGTAGCATCGGGACAGGGGCAAAATTCAACCCCTACAATGAGCAGTTCTTC. Translated: CASSQGSSIGTGAKFNPYNEQFF.

Only one count was recorded for this clone. The chain is built from TRBV10-2 and TRBJ2-7; 7 positions agree with TRBD2. V trimming: 3 bases; J trimming: 3 bases; junction bases outside the gene matches: 8. This CDR3 is 15 amino acids long. Germline V CDR1 and CDR2: WSHSY, SAAADI. CDR3 loop: CASSDGWGGGYEQYF. The CDR3 region has the DNA TGCGCCAGCAGTGATGGGTGGGGCGGGGGCTACGAGCAGTACTTC.

This chain links TRBV11-2 with TRBJ2-4, with 8 bases lining up with TRBD1. CDR1 and CDR2 from the germline V gene are SGHAT and FQNNGV. The CDR3 covers 15 residues. V was clipped by 1 base and J by 7 bases; unmatched bases: 6. This CDR3 reads CASSLVGQGRNIQYF. CDR3 DNA sequence: TGTGCCAGCAGCTTAGTCGGACAGGGACGGAACATTCAGTACTTC.

The V gene is TRBV6-5, the J gene TRBJ2-7; possibly TRBD2 for D (6 bases). The CDR3 covers 13 residues. Trimming stripped 5 bases from V and 5 bases from J, with 13 bases between. From germline, CDR1 is MNHEY and CDR2 SVGAGI. CDR3 sequence: CASSPDYLNEQYF. The DNA of the CDR3 is TGTGCCAGCAGTCCGGACTATTTGAACGAGCAGTACTTC.

The V and J genes are TRBV5-1 and TRBJ1-1; 7 positions agree with TRBD1. Germline loops: CDR1 SGHRS, CDR2 YFSETQ. The CDR3 has 13 residues. V trimming: 4 bases; J trimming: 5 bases; junction bases outside the gene matches: 5. In DNA, the CDR3 is TGCGCCAGCAGCCCTGGGACAGCTACTGAAGCTTTCTTT. It translates to CASSPGTATEAFF.

The chain links TRBV11-3 to TRBJ2-7; D ambiguous. Germline V gives CDR1 SGHNT, CDR2 YENEEA. The CDR3 length is 11 residues. Between the trimmed V and J ends, which lost 2 bases and 6 bases, there was a span of 5 bases. The CDR3 DNA follows: TGTGCCAGCAGCTTAAAGCGCGAGCAGTACTTC. It codes for CASSLKREQYF.

The genes are TRBV9 and TRBJ2-1; TRBD2 matches at 11 bases. Germline CDR1 reads SGDLS; CDR2 reads YYNGEE. Losses at the gene ends were 4 bases for V and 2 bases for J; bases not matched to a gene: 2. The CDR3 is made up of 15 amino acids. CDR3 region: CASSLTSGAYNEQFF. CDR3 coding DNA: TGTGCCAGCAGCCTGACTAGCGGGGCCTACAATGAGCAGTTCTTC.

The chain links TRBV24-1 to TRBJ2-1; TRBD2 agrees at 9 bases. Germline loops: CDR1 KGHDR, CDR2 SFDVKD. J lost 9 bases, V lost 6 bases, and 11 bases had no gene match. The CDR3 spans 15 residues. The CDR3 nucleotides are TGTGCCACCAGTCCGGGCGCGGGAGGGCCCCGTGAGCAGTTCTTC. This encodes CATSPGAGGPREQFF.

V gene TRBV9 combines with J gene TRBJ2-1; 7 bases are a match to TRBD2. The CDR3 has 15 amino acids. CDR1 is SGDLS and CDR2 is YYNGEE in the germline V gene. V lost 3 bases, J lost 5 bases, and 8 bases stayed unmatched. The DNA for the CDR3 is TGTGCCAGCAGCGATAACGGACTAGAGAACAATGAGCAGTTCTTC. Its translation: CASSDNGLENNEQFF.

The V gene is TRBV19, the J gene TRBJ1-2; 9 bases line up with TRBD1. The CDR3 is 13 residues long. Germline CDR1 is LNHDA and CDR2 is SQIVND (reference sequence). The J segment lost 8 bases and the V segment lost 6 bases, leaving 7 bases of the junction unmatched. The CDR3 is CASRPGTGSGYTF. CDR3 in DNA: TGTGCCAGTAGACCCGGGACAGGGAGCGGCTACACCTTC. Full variable domain (outside the CDR3, taken from reference TRBV19 and TRBJ1-2): DGGITQSPKYLFRKEGQNVTLSCEQNLNHDAMYWYRQDPGQGLRLIYYSQIVNDFQKGDIAEGYSVSREKKESFPLTVTSAQKNPTAFYLCASRPGTGSGYTFGSGTRLTVV.

The rearrangement uses TRBV5-1 and TRBJ1-1; possible D gene TRBD1, 6 bases. The V end was cut by 4 bases, the J end by 1 base, with 11 bases between. CDR1 is SGHRS and CDR2 is YFSETQ in the germline V gene. This CDR3 has 14 residues. CDR3 in amino acids: CASSRQDSNTEAFF. Here the CDR3 DNA reads TGCGCCAGCAGCCGACAGGACTCGAACACTGAAGCTTTCTTT. Full variable domain (missing parts from reference TRBV5-1 and TRBJ1-1): KAGVTQTPRYLIKTRGQQVTLSCSPISGHRSVSWYQQTPGQGLQFLFEYFSETQRNKGNFPGRFSGRQFSNSRSEMNVSTLELGDSALYLCASSRQDSNTEAFFGQGTRLTVV.